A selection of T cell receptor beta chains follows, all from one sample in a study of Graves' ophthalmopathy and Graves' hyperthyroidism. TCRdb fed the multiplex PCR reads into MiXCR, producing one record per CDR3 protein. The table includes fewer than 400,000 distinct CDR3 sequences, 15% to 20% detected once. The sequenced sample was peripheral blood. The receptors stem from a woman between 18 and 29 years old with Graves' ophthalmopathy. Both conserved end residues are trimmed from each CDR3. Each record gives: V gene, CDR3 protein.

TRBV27	ASSPSTGGWFKNIQY
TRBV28	ASSSAGKNTGELF
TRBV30	AWSDENTEAF
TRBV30	AWSYGRGSRGYT
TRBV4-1	ASSQVPLRELF
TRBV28	ATSSGRYEETQY
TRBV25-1	ASSGRQGWDYGYT
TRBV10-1	ASSESHSTEAF
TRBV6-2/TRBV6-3	ASSLGRGYT
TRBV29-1	SVGGLGASYEQY
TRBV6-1	ASSLRSNYGYT
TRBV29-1	SVEAAQQGVAEAF
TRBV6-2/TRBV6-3	ASFQGSVNYGYT
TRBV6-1	ASSGTEGFQNIQY
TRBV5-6	ASSGTGSPHGYT
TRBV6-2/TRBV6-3	ASSSGPATHSPLH
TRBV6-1	ATARTPQETQY
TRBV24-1	ATSGPPSVGYEQY
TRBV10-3	AISESTTSDYGYT
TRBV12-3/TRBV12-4	ASSPSPTGAVNIQY
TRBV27	ASSSLGGNTEAF
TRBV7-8	ASSLATGTTEAF
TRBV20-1	SARGSGSFQTQY
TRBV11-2	ASSFGGTSATGELF
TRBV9	ASSEDTNNQPQH
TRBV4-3	ASSQAGQGETQY
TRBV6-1	ASSEEFAETQY
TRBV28	ASSFLPGTGDSYEQY
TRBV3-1	ASSQDRVAGGLETQY
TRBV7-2	ASSFRQGRNQPQH
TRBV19	ASTRGGSYGYT
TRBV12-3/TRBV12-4	ASSFGGDTYEQY
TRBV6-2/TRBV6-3	ASSYWTLDTGELF
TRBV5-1	ASSLVSQGPHEQY
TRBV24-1	ATSPRQLTDLEAF
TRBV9	ASSAGTGGGYT
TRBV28	ASSRSRGEQY
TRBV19	ASSQGSWNEQY
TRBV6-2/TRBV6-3	ASRATAGWTKNIQY
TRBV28	ASSFDPEGAAGYT
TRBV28	ASSIASGRFNEQF
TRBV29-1	SVEAPGELF
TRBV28	ASSLGLAGGPHGELF
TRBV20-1	SARDLSGGSYEQY
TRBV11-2	ASSLVSNSGTGELF
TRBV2	ASSVGGAEQY
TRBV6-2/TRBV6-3	ASSSTENTEAF